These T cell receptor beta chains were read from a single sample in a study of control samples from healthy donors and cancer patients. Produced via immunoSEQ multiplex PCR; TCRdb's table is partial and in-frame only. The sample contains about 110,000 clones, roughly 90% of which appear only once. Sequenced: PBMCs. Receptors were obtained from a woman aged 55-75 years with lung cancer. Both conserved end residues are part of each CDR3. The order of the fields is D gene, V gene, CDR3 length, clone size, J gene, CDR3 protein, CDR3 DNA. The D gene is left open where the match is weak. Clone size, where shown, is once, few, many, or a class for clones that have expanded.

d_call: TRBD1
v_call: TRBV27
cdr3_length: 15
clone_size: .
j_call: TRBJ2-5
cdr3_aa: CASSLSGTGGNTQYF
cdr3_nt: TGTGCCAGCAGTTTATCGGGGACAGGGGGTAATACCCAGTACTTC

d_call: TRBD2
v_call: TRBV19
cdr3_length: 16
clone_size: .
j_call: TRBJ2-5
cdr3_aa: CASSNLAGVGGETQYF
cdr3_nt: TGTGCCAGTTCTAACCTAGCGGGAGTAGGGGGAGAGACCCAGTACTTC

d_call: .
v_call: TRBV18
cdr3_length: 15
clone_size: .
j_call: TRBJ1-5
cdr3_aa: CASSSDLGGQQPQHF
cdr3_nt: TGTGCCAGCTCATCCGATCTCGGGGGGCAACAGCCCCAGCATTTT

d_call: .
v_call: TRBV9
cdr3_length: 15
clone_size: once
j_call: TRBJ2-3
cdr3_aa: CASSVGGIDGDTQYF
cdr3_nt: TGTGCCAGCAGCGTGGGGGGAATTGACGGAGATACGCAGTATTTT

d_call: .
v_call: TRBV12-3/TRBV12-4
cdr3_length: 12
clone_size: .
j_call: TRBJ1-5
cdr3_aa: CASSRGNQPQHF
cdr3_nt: TGTGCCAGCAGCAGGGGCAATCAGCCCCAGCATTTT

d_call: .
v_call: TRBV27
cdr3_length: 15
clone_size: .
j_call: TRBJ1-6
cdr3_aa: CASSLWSSYNSPLHF
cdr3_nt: TGTGCCAGCAGTCTTTGGAGCTCCTATAATTCACCCCTCCACTTT

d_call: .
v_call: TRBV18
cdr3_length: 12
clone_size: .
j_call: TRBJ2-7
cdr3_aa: CASSPGEEEQYF
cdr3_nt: TGTGCCAGCTCACCAGGGGAGGAGGAGCAGTACTTC

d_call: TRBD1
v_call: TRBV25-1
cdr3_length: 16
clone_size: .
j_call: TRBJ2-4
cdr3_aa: CASSGLLGQGKNIQYF
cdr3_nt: TGTGCCAGCAGTGGATTACTGGGACAGGGAAAAAACATTCAGTACTTC

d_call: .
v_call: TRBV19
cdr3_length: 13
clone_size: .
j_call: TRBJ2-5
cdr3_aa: CASSPTKRETQYF
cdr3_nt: TGTGCCAGTAGTCCTACTAAGAGGGAGACCCAGTACTTC

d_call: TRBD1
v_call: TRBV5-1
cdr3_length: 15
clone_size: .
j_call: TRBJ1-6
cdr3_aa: CASSPDRGVNSPLHF
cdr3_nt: TGCGCCAGCAGCCCCGACAGGGGCGTTAATTCACCCCTCCACTTT

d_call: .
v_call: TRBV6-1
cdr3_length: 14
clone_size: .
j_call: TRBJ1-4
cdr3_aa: CASSERQVNEKLFF
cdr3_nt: TGTGCCAGCAGTGAACGTCAGGTTAATGAAAAACTGTTTTTT

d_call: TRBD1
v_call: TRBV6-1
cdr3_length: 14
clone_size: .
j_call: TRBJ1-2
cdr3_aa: CASSEGQGRGGYTF
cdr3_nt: TGTGCCAGCAGTGAAGGACAGGGGAGAGGAGGCTACACCTTC

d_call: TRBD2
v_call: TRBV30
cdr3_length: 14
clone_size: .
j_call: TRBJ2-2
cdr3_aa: CAWSAGLQPGELFF
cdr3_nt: TGTGCCTGGAGCGCGGGACTACAACCCGGGGAGCTGTTTTTT

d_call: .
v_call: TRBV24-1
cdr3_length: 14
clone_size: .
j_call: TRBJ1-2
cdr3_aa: CATSDLKVNYGYTF
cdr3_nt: TGTGCCACCAGTGATTTAAAAGTTAACTATGGCTACACCTTC

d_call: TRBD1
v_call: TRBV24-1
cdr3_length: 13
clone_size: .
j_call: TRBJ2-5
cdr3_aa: CATSHRGLETQYF
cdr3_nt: TGTGCCACCAGTCACAGGGGGCTGGAGACCCAGTACTTC

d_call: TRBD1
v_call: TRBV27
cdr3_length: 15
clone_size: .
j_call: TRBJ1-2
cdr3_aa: CASSLGQGGYYGYTF
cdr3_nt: TGTGCCAGCAGTTTGGGACAGGGGGGTTACTATGGCTACACCTTC

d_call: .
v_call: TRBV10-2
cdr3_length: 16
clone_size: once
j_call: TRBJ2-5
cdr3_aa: CASSEAIARGQETQYF
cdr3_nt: TGCGCCAGCAGTGAGGCAATAGCGCGGGGCCAAGAGACCCAGTACTTC

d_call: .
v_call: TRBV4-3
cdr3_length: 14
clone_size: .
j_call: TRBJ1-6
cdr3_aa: CASSRVSSNSPLHF
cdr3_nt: TGCGCCAGCAGCCGTGTCAGCTCAAATTCACCCCTCCACTTT

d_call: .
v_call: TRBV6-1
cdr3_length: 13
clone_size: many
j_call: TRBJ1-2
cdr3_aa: CASSESGRDGYTF
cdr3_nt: TGTGCCAGCAGTGAATCAGGGAGGGATGGCTACACCTTC

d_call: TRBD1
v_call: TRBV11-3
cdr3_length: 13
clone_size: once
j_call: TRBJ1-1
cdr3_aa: CASSFQGGTEAFF
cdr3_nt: TGTGCCAGCAGCTTTCAGGGGGGAACTGAAGCTTTCTTT

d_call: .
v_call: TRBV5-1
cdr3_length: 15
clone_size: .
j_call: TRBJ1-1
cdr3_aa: CASSLVVGLDTEAFF
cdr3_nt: TGCGCCAGCAGCTTGGTGGTGGGGCTTGACACTGAAGCTTTCTTT

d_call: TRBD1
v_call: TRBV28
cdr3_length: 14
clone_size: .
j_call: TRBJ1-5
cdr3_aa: CASGQGTPNQPQHF
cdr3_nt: TGTGCCAGCGGACAGGGGACCCCCAATCAGCCCCAGCATTTT

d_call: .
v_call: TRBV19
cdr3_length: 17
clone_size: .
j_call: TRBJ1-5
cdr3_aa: CASSTSRWGESNQPQHF
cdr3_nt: TGTGCCAGTAGTACCAGTCGATGGGGGGAGAGCAATCAGCCCCAGCATTTT

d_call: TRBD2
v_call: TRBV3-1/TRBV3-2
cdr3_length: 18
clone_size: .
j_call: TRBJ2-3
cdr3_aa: CASSQGDLAGQSTDTQYF
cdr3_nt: TGTGCCAGCAGCCAAGGGGACCTAGCGGGCCAAAGCACAGATACGCAGTATTTT

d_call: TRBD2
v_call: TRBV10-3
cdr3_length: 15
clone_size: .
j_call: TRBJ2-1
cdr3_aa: CAISEREVSRNEQFF
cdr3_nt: TGTGCCATCAGTGAGCGGGAGGTCAGTAGAAATGAGCAGTTCTTC

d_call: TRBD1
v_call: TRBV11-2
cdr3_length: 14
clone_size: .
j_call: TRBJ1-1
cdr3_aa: CASSLGQANTEAFF
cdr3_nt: TGTGCCAGCAGCTTGGGACAGGCGAACACTGAAGCTTTCTTT

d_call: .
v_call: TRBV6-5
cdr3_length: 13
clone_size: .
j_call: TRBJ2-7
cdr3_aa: CASSTDASYEQYF
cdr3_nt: TGTGCCAGCTCGACCGACGCTTCTTACGAGCAGTACTTC

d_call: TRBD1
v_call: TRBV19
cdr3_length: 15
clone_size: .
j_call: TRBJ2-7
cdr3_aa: CASTRTGQESYEQYF
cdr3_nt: TGTGCCAGTACCCGGACGGGACAGGAATCCTACGAGCAGTACTTC

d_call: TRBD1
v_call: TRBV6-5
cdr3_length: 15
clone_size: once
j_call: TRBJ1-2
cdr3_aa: CASHKGQGANYGYTF
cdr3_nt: TGTGCCAGTCACAAGGGACAGGGGGCCAACTATGGCTACACCTTC

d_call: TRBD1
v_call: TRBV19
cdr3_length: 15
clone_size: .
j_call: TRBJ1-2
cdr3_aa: CASSIGTGARLGYTF
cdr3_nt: TGTGCCAGTAGTATAGGGACAGGGGCCCGATTGGGCTACACCTTC

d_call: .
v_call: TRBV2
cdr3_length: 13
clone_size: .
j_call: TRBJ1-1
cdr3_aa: CASIRGGDTEAFF
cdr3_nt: TGTGCCAGCATAAGAGGAGGGGACACTGAAGCTTTCTTT

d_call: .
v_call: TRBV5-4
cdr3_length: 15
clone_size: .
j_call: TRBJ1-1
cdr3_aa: CASSLAMRGRDGAFF
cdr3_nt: TGTGCCAGCAGCTTGGCCATGAGGGGTCGTGATGGAGCTTTCTTT

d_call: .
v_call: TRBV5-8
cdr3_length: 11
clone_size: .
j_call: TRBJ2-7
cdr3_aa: CASTLRGQQYF
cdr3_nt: TGTGCCAGCACCTTGCGGGGCCAGCAGTACTTC

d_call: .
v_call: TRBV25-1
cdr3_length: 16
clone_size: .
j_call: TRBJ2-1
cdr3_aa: CASSEGYGSGYNEQFF
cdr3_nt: TGTGCCAGCAGTGAAGGTTACGGGTCCGGCTACAATGAGCAGTTCTTC

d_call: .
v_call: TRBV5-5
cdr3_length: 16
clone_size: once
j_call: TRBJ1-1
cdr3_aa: CASSLNPGSGNTEAFF
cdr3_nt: TGTGCCAGCAGCTTGAATCCGGGTAGTGGGAACACTGAAGCTTTCTTT

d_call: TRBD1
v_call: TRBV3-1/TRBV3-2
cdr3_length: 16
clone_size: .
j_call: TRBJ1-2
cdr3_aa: CASSQEATGGFYGYTF
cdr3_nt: TGTGCCAGCAGCCAAGAGGCGACAGGGGGTTTCTATGGCTACACCTTC

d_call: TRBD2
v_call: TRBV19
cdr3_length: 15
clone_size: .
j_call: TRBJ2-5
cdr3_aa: CASSPRGGWVETQYF
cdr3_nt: TGTGCCAGTAGTCCCCGGGGGGGCTGGGTAGAGACCCAGTACTTC